Shown below are 6 T cell receptor beta chains from a single sample sequenced in a study of CD8 T cells in Susac syndrome. Random-hexamer reverse transcription was applied to about 0.45 to 1 ug RNA. TCRdb re-called the immunoSEQ multiplex PCR reads through MiXCR, storing one row per CDR3 protein. The sample records about 120,000 distinct CDR3 sequences, over 90% being singletons. Specimen: CD4+ T cells from PBMCs. Source of these receptors: a human donor in good health.

This chain connects TRBV20-1 to TRBJ2-3; the D gene is possibly TRBD1 (6 bases). Deletions cut 6 bases from V and 3 bases from J, with 16 bases between. Germline assignment: CDR1 DFQATT and CDR2 SNEGSKA (reference sequence). This CDR3 comprises 14 residues. The DNA of the CDR3 is TGCAGTGCAAACCCAGGGGATCGAACAGATACGCAGTATTTT. It is translated as CSANPGDRTDTQYF.

This chain connects TRBV30 to TRBJ1-1; D ambiguous. The CDR3 loop spans 13 amino acids. CDR1 is GTSNPN and CDR2 is SVGIG in the germline V gene (reference sequence). V lost 4 bases and J 10 bases, leaving 19 bases between the germline ends. This CDR3 is CAWNSLSGKAAFF. The CDR3, as DNA: TGTGCCTGGAATTCTCTCTCCGGTAAGGCAGCTTTCTTT.

The chain links TRBV7-9 to TRBJ1-4; D is unclear. CDR3 length equals 15 residues. The V gene's germline CDR1 is SEHNR and CDR2 FQNEAQ (reference sequence). V was shortened by 5 bases and J by 8 bases, with 18 bases between the two germline ends. CDR3 sequence reads: CASSPRAAGGEKLFF. CDR3 coding DNA: TGTGCCAGCAGCCCGAGGGCGGCAGGAGGGGAAAAACTGTTTTTT.

V and J are TRBV27 and TRBJ1-2, with D unclear. Germline values: CDR1 MNHEY, CDR2 SMNVEV (reference sequence). V was pared by 6 bases and J by 0 bases, with 11 bases between. CDR3 length equals 14 residues. For the CDR3, the DNA is TGTGCCAGCAGCCGGGCGGCAGCTAACTATGGCTACACCTTC. This translates into CASSRAAANYGYTF.

The chain has TRBV6-6 and TRBJ2-3; 7 nucleotides align to TRBD2. The CDR3 extends over 12 amino acids. The trim removed 6 bases at V and 4 bases at J, leaving 1 base unmatched. Germline CDR1 is MNHNY and CDR2 is SVGAGI (reference sequence). CDR3 region: CASRGGADTQYF. CDR3 in DNA: TGTGCCAGCAGGGGAGGGGCAGATACGCAGTATTTT.

The chain uses TRBV6-2 or TRBV6-3 and TRBJ2-7; D unclear. Germline V gene data show CDR1 as MNHEY and CDR2 as SVGEGT. Trimming removed 2 bases from V and 3 bases from J, with 8 bases in between. CDR3 length: 13 residues. The CDR3 DNA reads as TGTGCCAGCAGTTACACCGAGAACTACGAGCAGTACTTC. It is translated as CASSYTENYEQYF.